Below, 27 T cell receptor beta chains from the same sample are listed, as sequenced in a study. Tregs were sorted as CD4+CD25+CD127-/low cells. TCRdb re-derived calls from the 5' RACE reads in MiXCR, one entry per CDR3 protein. The sample contains 62,000 or so distinct CDR3 sequences, 26% of which appear only once. Source material: tumor-infiltrating Tregs sorted from the breast tumor. All receptors come from a female donor with breast cancer.

This clonotype was detected ten times or more. The chain carries TRBV7-2 and TRBJ2-3; D not resolved. Trimming removed 4 bases at V and 2 bases at J, with 13 bases between. This CDR3 has 15 amino acids. Germline CDR1 and CDR2: SGHTA and FQGNSA. The chain's CDR3 is CASSSQLGFTDTQYF. CDR3 DNA: TGTGCCAGCAGCTCCCAGCTGGGCTTCACAGATACGCAGTATTTT.

This clonotype was recorded at least ten times. V and J are TRBV6-6 and TRBJ2-1; 10 nucleotides line up with TRBD2. J gave up 5 bases and V 1 base, and 5 bases lay outside the gene matches. The germline CDR1 and CDR2 sequences are MNHNY and SVGAGI (reference sequence). This CDR3 has 16 amino acids. The CDR3: CASSYLGTSGNNEQFF. The CDR3 bases are TGTGCCAGCAGTTACTTAGGAACTAGCGGGAACAATGAGCAGTTCTTC.

This chain connects TRBV7-9 to TRBJ1-2; 8 bases are a match to TRBD1. Trimming at V came to 7 bases and at J to 5 bases, leaving 9 bases not matched to a gene. Per the germline V gene, CDR1 is SEHNR and CDR2 is FQNEAQ (reference sequence). This CDR3 has 14 residues. CDR3 sequence: CASNFGGQGYGYTF. As DNA, the CDR3 is TGTGCCAGCAACTTCGGTGGACAGGGATATGGCTACACCTTC.

This clonotype was observed many times. The chain carries TRBV6-6 and TRBJ2-5, with 8 positions matching TRBD1. The J segment lost 5 bases and the V segment lost 10 bases, leaving 9 bases of the junction unmatched. Germline V lookup: CDR1 MNHNY, CDR2 SVGAGI (reference sequence). The CDR3 runs to 13 residues. The CDR3 loop is CATRQGSVETQYF. DNA for the CDR3: TGTGCCACCAGACAGGGGTCGGTGGAGACCCAGTACTTC.

This clonotype has at least ten counts. This chain uses TRBV12-3 or TRBV12-4 with TRBJ2-1; TRBD2 might be the D (5 bases). This CDR3 spans 14 amino acids. Trimming left V 5 bases short and J 8 bases short, with 16 bases between. The CDR3 region has the DNA TGTGCCAGCAGTCCACCGGGGTACCGGGATGAGCAGTTCTTC. Protein sequence: CASSPPGYRDEQFF.

This clonotype was seen more than once but under ten times. The V call is TRBV6-4, the J call TRBJ2-7; D is ambiguous. Trimming took off 7 bases at V and 6 bases at J, with 4 bases between the two ends. The CDR3 is 9 amino acids. Germline loops: CDR1 MRHNA, CDR2 SNTAGT. CDR3 bases: TGTGCCAGCATGGGCGAGCAGTACTTC. This translates into CASMGEQYF.

This clonotype showed up many times. The chain links TRBV28 to TRBJ2-1, with 7 bases matching TRBD2. The CDR3 is made up of 15 amino acids. The germline V gene has CDR1 MDHEN and CDR2 SYDVKM. The J segment lost 2 bases and the V segment lost 5 bases, leaving 6 bases of the junction unmatched. As DNA, the CDR3 is TGTGCCAGCAGTCCCCAGCTAGCGGCCTACAATGAGCAGTTCTTC. Translation gives CASSPQLAAYNEQFF.

This clonotype was seen at least ten times. This rearrangement joins TRBV5-4 to TRBJ1-2, with 9 positions matching TRBD1. The germline V gene has CDR1 SGHNT and CDR2 YYREEE (reference sequence). With 3 bases clipped from V and 2 bases from J, the junction kept 8 bases outside the gene matches. The CDR3 spans 16 residues. CDR3 DNA sequence: TGTGCCAGCAGCTCGCAACACAGGGGGCAGAACTATGGCTACACCTTC. Translation: CASSSQHRGQNYGYTF.

The table lists this clonotype with many counts. The chain recombines TRBV6-2 or TRBV6-3 with TRBJ2-7, with D perhaps TRBD1 (6 bases). Looked up from germline, CDR1 is MNHEY and CDR2 is SVGEGT. V was clipped by 0 bases and J by 2 bases, with 8 bases between them. CDR3 length: 14 amino acids. The CDR3 sequence: CASSYSPGAYEQYF. DNA for the CDR3: TGTGCCAGCAGTTACTCCCCAGGGGCCTACGAGCAGTACTTC.

This clonotype was counted at least ten times. This chain connects TRBV4-2 to TRBJ1-1, with D possibly being TRBD1 (5 bases). Germline lookup yields CDR1 LGHNA and CDR2 YNFKEQ. The CDR3 runs to 14 residues. V lost 4 bases and J 5 bases, leaving 14 bases between the germline ends. The CDR3: CASSLQVGGTEAFF. Here the CDR3 DNA reads TGTGCCAGCAGCCTTCAGGTGGGGGGAACTGAAGCTTTCTTT.

As to this clonotype: A clone one base away is much larger, so this may be a read error. The chain links TRBV12-3 or TRBV12-4 to TRBJ2-7; the match to TRBD2 covers 7 bases. The CDR3 has 16 residues. As DNA, the CDR3 is TGTGCCAGCGGTTTAAGGGCTAGCGGCTTTCCCTACGAGCAGTACTTC. This sequence encodes CASGLRASGFPYEQYF.

The V gene is TRBV27, the J gene TRBJ1-2; 12 nucleotides line up with TRBD1. Trimming at V came to 4 bases and at J to 2 bases, leaving 2 bases not matched to a gene. From germline, CDR1 is MNHEY and CDR2 SMNVEV (reference sequence). CDR3 length equals 15 residues. This chain's CDR3 is CASSWGTGGNYGYTF. The DNA of the CDR3 is TGTGCCAGCAGTTGGGGGACAGGGGGCAACTATGGCTACACCTTC.

A note on this clonotype: A clone one base away is much larger, so this may be a read error. This chain uses TRBV6-2 or TRBV6-3 with TRBJ2-1; 7 bases agree with TRBD2. CDR1 is MNHEY, CDR2 SVGEGT, per germline. The CDR3 runs to 13 residues. V shed 4 bases, J shed 8 bases, and the junction held 5 bases outside the gene matches. CDR3 in amino acids: CASSSTSIHEQFF. The CDR3 nucleotides are TGTGCCAGCAGTTCGACTAGCATCCATGAGCAGTTCTTC.

Of note for this clonotype: Being one base from a much bigger clone, this may be a read error. The CDR3 DNA sequence: TGTGCCTGCAGTGAAAGGGGGAATTCACCCCTCCACTTT. Translating gives CACSERGNSPLHF. The chain uses TRBV25-1 and TRBJ1-6; D perhaps matches TRBD1 (6 bases). Germline V gene sequence: CDR1 MGHDK, CDR2 SYGVNS. The CDR3 contains 13 residues.

The chain joins TRBV7-2 to TRBJ2-5; 7 positions agree with TRBD2. From germline, CDR1 is SGHTA and CDR2 FQGNSA. J lost 1 base, V lost 2 bases, and 7 bases had no gene match. This CDR3 is built from 16 residues. CDR3 sequence: CASSLFWDYPQETQYF. CDR3 DNA: TGTGCCAGCAGCTTATTCTGGGACTACCCCCAAGAGACCCAGTACTTC.

This clonotype has a count of ten or more. This rearrangement joins TRBV9 to TRBJ2-3, with D tentatively TRBD2 (5 bases). The CDR3 is made up of 14 amino acids. V was pared by 4 bases and J by 2 bases, with 11 bases between. Germline V gene data show CDR1 as SGDLS and CDR2 as YYNGEE. CDR3 sequence reads: CASSTRTYTDTQYF. CDR3 nucleotides: TGTGCCAGCAGCACACGGACTTACACAGATACGCAGTATTTT.

The chain combines TRBV27 with TRBJ2-3; D ambiguous. V lost 7 bases and J 3 bases, leaving 8 bases between the germline ends. The CDR3 runs 12 residues. Germline CDR1 reads MNHEY; CDR2 reads SMNVEV (reference sequence). Here the CDR3 DNA reads TGTGCCAGCATACCCAGGACAGATACGCAGTATTTT. This sequence encodes CASIPRTDTQYF.

This clonotype has a single count. A much larger clone differs from this one at a single base, so this may be a read error. The chain has TRBV28 and TRBJ1-2; the D gene is possibly TRBD1 (5 bases). Germline V gene lookup returns CDR1 MDHEN and CDR2 SYDVKM. Trimming removed 3 bases at V and 7 bases at J, with 15 bases between. The CDR3 runs 14 residues. The CDR3 region is CASSFSVRGGGYTF. The CDR3 region has the DNA TGTGCCAGCAGTTTTAGCGTCCGGGGCGGTGGCTACACCTTC.

J is TRBJ1-1 and V is TRBV7-2, with 11 bases lining up with TRBD1. Unmatched junction bases numbered 16, after V lost 4 bases and J lost 0 bases. CDR3 length: 20 residues. Germline loops: CDR1 SGHTA, CDR2 FQGNSA. CDR3 bases: TGTGCCAGCAGCTCAAGAGGACAGGGGGCGTTGGCTTTGATGAACACTGAAGCTTTCTTT. This codes for CASSSRGQGALALMNTEAFF.

In its sample, this clonotype was seen a few times. The V gene is TRBV5-8, the J gene TRBJ1-2; D not certain. CDR3 length: 13 amino acids. Looked up from germline, CDR1 is SGHTS and CDR2 is YDEGEE. Deletions cut 4 bases from V and 11 bases from J, with 18 bases between. The CDR3 sequence: CASSTYSGRSYTF. CDR3 sequence (DNA): TGTGCCAGCAGCACCTATTCCGGGAGATCTTACACCTTC.

This clonotype was seen more than once but under ten times. The V call is TRBV13, the J call TRBJ2-3; 8 nucleotides align to TRBD1. Germline CDR1 and CDR2: PRHDT and FYEKMQ (reference sequence). V lost 5 bases to trimming and J lost 3 bases; unmatched junction nucleotides: 7. The CDR3 contains 15 residues. The CDR3 is CASSTRTGLTDTQYF. In DNA, the CDR3 is TGTGCCAGCAGCACCCGGACAGGGTTGACAGATACGCAGTATTTT.

This clonotype was found many times. This chain uses TRBV7-2 with TRBJ1-3; possibly TRBD1 for D (5 bases). Looked up from germline, CDR1 is SGHTA and CDR2 is FQGNSA. This CDR3 is 15 amino acids long. V gave up 4 bases and J gave up 4 bases, with 14 bases separating them. The DNA for the CDR3 is TGTGCCAGCAGCTCCGCAAGGGGTTCAGGAAACACCATATATTTT. Amino acids: CASSSARGSGNTIYF.

This clonotype was detected only a few times. V and J are TRBV24-1 and TRBJ2-1; D is perhaps TRBD2 (6 bases). CDR1 is KGHDR, CDR2 SFDVKD, per germline. This CDR3 is built from 15 residues. V was clipped by 4 bases and J by 4 bases, with 13 bases between them. The CDR3 here is CATSEAGGVYNEQFF. In DNA form, the CDR3 reads TGTGCCACCAGTGAAGCCGGAGGGGTGTACAATGAGCAGTTCTTC.

The rearrangement links TRBV5-4 to TRBJ2-5; unclear D gene. V gave up 4 bases and J gave up 4 bases, with 11 bases separating them. The CDR3 extends over 13 amino acids. Germline lookup yields CDR1 SGHNT and CDR2 YYREEE (reference sequence). As DNA, the CDR3 is TGTGCCAGCAGCCCACAAGTGGGAGAGACCCAGTACTTC. Its translation: CASSPQVGETQYF.

The rearrangement links TRBV5-1 to TRBJ2-1; TRBD2 might be the D (5 bases). The DNA end is a closer match to TRBJ2-7, so the J assignment may be wrong. CDR1 and CDR2 from the germline V gene are SGHRS and YFSETQ. The CDR3 covers 15 residues. CDR3 in amino acids: CASSPNVRAYNEQYF. Written as DNA, the CDR3 is TGCGCCAGCAGCCCGAACGTGAGGGCTTACAATGAGCAGTACTTC.

The chain uses TRBV5-1 and TRBJ2-5; D unresolved. The CDR3 has 12 residues. Trimming took off 3 bases at V and 2 bases at J, with 5 bases between the two ends. Germline CDR1 and CDR2: SGHRS and YFSETQ. CDR3 sequence: CASSSPQETQYF. The CDR3 DNA reads as TGCGCCAGCAGCTCACCTCAAGAGACCCAGTACTTC.

There are many counts of this clonotype. The V and J genes are TRBV15 and TRBJ1-1; D not certain. CDR3 length: 11 amino acids. Germline CDR1 is LNHNV and CDR2 is YYDKDF (reference sequence). The ends were cut back, 0 bases at V and 10 bases at J, with 6 bases in the middle. CDR3 nucleotide sequence: TGTGCCACCAGCAGAGATGGAGGAGCTTTCTTT. Amino acids: CATSRDGGAFF.